Sequencing of this T cell receptor beta chain was carried out in a study of blood T cell repertoires in COVID-19. Study-wide context: There were acute and convalescent COVID-19 samples, and they came from the United States, Italy and Spain.

The V gene's germline CDR1 is SGDLS and CDR2 YYNGEE. This CDR3 is 14 amino acids long. Trimming removed 6 bases at V and 9 bases at J, with 21 bases between. Repertoires were generated with immunoSEQ multiplex PCR, while TCRdb's copy carries only in-frame clones and drops some. The table includes about 230,000 clones, 87% detected once. V usage is TRBV9 and J usage is TRBJ1-1; D not certain. The source material was PBMCs or T cells enriched from blood (not recorded which). The TCR comes from a young man who had recovered from COVID-19. In DNA, the CDR3 is TGTGCCAGCACCTTAGGGCCCGACGGACTCAAAGCTTTCTTT. This codes for CASTLGPDGLKAFF.